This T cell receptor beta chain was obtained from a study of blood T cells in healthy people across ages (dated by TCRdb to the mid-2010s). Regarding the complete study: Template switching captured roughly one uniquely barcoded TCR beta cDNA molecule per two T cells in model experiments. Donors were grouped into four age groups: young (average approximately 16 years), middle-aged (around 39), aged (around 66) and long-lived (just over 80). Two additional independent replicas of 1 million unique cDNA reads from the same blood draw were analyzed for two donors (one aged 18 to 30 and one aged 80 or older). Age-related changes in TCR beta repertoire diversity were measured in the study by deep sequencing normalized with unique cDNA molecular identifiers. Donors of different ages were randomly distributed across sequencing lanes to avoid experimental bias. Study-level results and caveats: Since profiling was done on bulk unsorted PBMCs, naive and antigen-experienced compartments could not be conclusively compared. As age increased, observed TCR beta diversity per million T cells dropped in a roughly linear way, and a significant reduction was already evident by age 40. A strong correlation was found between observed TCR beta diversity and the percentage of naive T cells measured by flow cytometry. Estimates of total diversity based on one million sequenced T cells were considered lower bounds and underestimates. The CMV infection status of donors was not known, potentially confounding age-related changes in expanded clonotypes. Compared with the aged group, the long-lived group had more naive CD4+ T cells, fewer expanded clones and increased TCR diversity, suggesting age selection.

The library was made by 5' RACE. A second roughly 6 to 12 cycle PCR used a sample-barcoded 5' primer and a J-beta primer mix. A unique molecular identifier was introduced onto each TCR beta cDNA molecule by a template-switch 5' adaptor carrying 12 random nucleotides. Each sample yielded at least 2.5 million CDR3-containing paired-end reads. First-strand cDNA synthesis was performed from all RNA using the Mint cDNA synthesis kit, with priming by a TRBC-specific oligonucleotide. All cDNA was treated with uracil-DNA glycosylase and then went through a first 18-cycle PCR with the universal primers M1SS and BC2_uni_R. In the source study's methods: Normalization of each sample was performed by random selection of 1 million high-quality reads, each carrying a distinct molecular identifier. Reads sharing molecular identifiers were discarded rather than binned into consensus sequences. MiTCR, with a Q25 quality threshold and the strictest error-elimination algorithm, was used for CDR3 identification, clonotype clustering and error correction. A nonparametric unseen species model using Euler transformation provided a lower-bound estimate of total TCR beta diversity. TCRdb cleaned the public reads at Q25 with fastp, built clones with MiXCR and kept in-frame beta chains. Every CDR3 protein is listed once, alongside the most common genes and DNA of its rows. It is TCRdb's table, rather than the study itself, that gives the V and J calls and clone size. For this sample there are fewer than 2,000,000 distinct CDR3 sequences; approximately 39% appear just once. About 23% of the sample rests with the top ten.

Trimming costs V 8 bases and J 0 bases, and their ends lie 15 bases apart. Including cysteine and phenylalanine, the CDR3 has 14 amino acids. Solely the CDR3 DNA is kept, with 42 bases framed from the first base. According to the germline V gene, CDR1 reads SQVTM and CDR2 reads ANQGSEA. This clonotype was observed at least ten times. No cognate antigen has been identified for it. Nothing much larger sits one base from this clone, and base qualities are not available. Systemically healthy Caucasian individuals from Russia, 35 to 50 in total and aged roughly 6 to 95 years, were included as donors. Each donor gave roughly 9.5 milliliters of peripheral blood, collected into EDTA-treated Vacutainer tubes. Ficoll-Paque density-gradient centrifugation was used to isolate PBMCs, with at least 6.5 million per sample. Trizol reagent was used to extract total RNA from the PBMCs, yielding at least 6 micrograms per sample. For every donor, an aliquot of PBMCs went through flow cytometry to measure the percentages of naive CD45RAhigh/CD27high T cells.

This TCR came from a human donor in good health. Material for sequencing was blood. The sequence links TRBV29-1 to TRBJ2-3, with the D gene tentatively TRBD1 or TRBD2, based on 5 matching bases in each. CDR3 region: CSFRGVVSTDTQYF. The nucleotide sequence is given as TGCAGCTTCCGAGGGGTTGTGAGCACAGATACGCAGTATTTT.